Described below is a single TCR beta chain sequence and its context. What it recognizes is unknown. CDR1 and CDR2 from the germline V gene are MDHEN and SYDVKM. Trimming removed 2 bases at V and 1 base at J, with 18 bases between. The CDR3 has 18 amino acids. The sample is drawn from a study of T cell responses to AZD1222 COVID-19 vaccine. Study findings and constraints: The donors showed a predominance of white British ancestry and of females, with possible underestimation of clonal diversity.

Profiled with immunoSEQ multiplex PCR; TCRdb holds only in-frame clones, not every one. The data show roughly 100,000 clones, roughly 90% seen once. Sequencing used peripheral blood, obtained on day 0 of AZD1222 vaccination. This clonotype originated in an adult in good health. The chain employs TRBV28 and TRBJ1-5, with D tentatively TRBD1 (6 bases). The chain's CDR3 is CASSLISPDSISNQPQHF. CDR3 sequence (DNA): TGTGCCAGCAGTTTAATCTCCCCGGACAGTATAAGCAATCAGCCCCAGCATTTT.